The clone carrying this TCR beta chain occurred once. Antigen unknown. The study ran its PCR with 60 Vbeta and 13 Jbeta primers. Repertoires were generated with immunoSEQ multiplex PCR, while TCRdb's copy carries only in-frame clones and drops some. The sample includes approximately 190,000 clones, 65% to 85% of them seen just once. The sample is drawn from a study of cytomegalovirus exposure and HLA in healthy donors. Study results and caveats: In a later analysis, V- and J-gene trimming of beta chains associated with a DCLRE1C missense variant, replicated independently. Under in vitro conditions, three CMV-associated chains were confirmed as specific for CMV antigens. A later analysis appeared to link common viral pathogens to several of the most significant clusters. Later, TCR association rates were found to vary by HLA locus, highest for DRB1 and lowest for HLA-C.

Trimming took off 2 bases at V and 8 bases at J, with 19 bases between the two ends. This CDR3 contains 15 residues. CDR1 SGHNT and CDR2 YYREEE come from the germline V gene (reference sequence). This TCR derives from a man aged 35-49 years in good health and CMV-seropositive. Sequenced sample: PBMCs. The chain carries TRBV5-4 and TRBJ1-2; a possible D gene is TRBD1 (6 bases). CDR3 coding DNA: TGTGCCAGCAGCTTATACCATACAGGGAACATGGGCTACACCTTC. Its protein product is CASSLYHTGNMGYTF.